The clone carrying this T cell receptor (beta chain) has only a few counts. Its antigen is not identified. Treatment reported: approximately 10-day PBMC culture with coronavirus spike peptide pools or control peptides (ViraFEST assay). In the ViraFEST assay, peptide-pool expansion preceded TCR sequencing of expanded clonotypes. Scientists separated out CD4+ T cells through negative selection following 10 days in culture. CDR1 and CDR2 from the germline V gene are MGHDK and SYGVNS. This CDR3 has 11 amino acids. V was shortened by 5 bases and J by 5 bases, with 5 bases between the two germline ends. This entry belongs to a study of vaccination and CD4 T cells after COVID-19. About the study: The study drew post-COVID samples a median roughly 100 days after diagnosis (range 35 to 161). Overlapping spike peptides of SARS-CoV-2, HCoV-NL63, HCoV-OC43 and HCoV-229E stimulated the cells.

Scientists ran DNA taken from cultured CD4+ T cells through the Oncomine TCR Beta short-read assay for sequencing. TCRdb reprocessed the PCR reads with MiXCR, giving one entry per CDR3 protein. The sample yields over 8,000 distinct CDR3 sequences, more than 20% seen once. Input material: cultured CD4+ T cells from blood. V is TRBV25-1 and J is TRBJ2-3; D is undetermined. This TCR derives from a human donor with COVID-19. CDR3 coding DNA: TGTGCCAGCAGTTACAAAGATACGCAGTATTTT. It is translated as CASSYKDTQYF.